This TCR beta chain was recorded in a study of beta chain features in type 1 diabetes. Looking at the study overall: Taken together, all samples contributed around 100,000,000 examined sorted cells.

The investigators reverse transcribed all of the isolated RNA, so they sequenced expressed TCRB transcripts. Clones were read by immunoSEQ multiplex PCR, and TCRdb kept only the in-frame ones, dropping some. The table records fewer than 550,000 clones, about 10% of them present only once. This clone turned up a few times. Per the germline V gene, CDR1 is SGHTA and CDR2 is FQGNSA. The CDR3 is 13 residues long. J was trimmed by 2 bases and V by 5 bases; bases with no gene match: 2. The source of this sequence is a woman between 18 and 30 years old in good health. Sequencing was performed on naive CD4+ T cells from blood. The chain carries TRBV7-2 and TRBJ2-5; 7 bases line up with TRBD2. The CDR3 protein is CASSGGSQETQYF. In DNA form, the CDR3 reads TGTGCCAGCAGCGGCGGGAGTCAAGAGACCCAGTACTTC.